This passage covers 6 T cell receptor beta chains from one sample sequenced in a study of early T cells in non-severe SARS-CoV-2 infection. MiXCR, run by TCRdb on the 5' RACE reads, gives a single entry per CDR3 protein. The table lists 45,000 to 65,000 distinct CDR3 sequences, about 9.1% of them singletons. The sample taken for sequencing was whole blood. These receptors came from an adult who was a healthcare worker with PCR-confirmed SARS-CoV-2 infection or an uninfected control (not recorded which).

At least ten counts were recorded for this clonotype. The chain couples TRBV2 to TRBJ1-1; TRBD1 might be the D (6 bases). Trimming left V 4 bases short and J 6 bases short, with 9 bases between. Germline CDR1 reads SNHLY; CDR2 reads FYNNEI. The CDR3 contains 12 residues. The CDR3 sequence is CASSAQGSEAFF. The CDR3 DNA reads TGTGCCAGCAGTGCACAGGGCTCTGAAGCTTTCTTT.

The table lists this clonotype with many counts. This chain links TRBV5-5 with TRBJ1-4; a weak D match, TRBD1 (6 bases). The V end was cut by 4 bases, the J end by 8 bases, with 15 bases between. Per germline, CDR1 SGHKS and CDR2 YYEKEE (reference sequence). This CDR3 region has 14 residues. CDR3 amino acids: CASSPRTVGEKLFF. CDR3 bases: TGTGCCAGCAGCCCGCGGACAGTGGGGGAAAAACTGTTTTTT.

At least ten counts were recorded for this clonotype. The chain carries TRBV10-3 and TRBJ2-7, with 10 positions matching TRBD1. From germline, CDR1 is ENHRY and CDR2 SYGVKD. V was clipped by 6 bases and J by 3 bases; unmatched bases: 11. CDR3 length equals 16 residues. The CDR3 protein is CAIRSSGTGEDYEQYF. The CDR3 DNA follows: TGTGCCATCAGATCCTCCGGGACAGGGGAAGACTACGAGCAGTACTTC.

This clonotype was seen more than once but under ten times. The rearrangement links TRBV5-1 to TRBJ1-1; a possible D gene is TRBD1 (5 bases). Germline V gene data show CDR1 as SGHRS and CDR2 as YFSETQ. The ends were cut back, 0 bases at V and 6 bases at J, with 12 bases in the middle. The CDR3 loop spans 14 amino acids. CDR3 sequence reads: CASSLAPTGAEAFF. The CDR3, as DNA: TGCGCCAGCAGCTTGGCGCCCACAGGAGCTGAAGCTTTCTTT.

This clonotype was seen ten or more times. The chain recombines TRBV15 with TRBJ1-1, with TRBD1 identical over 7 bases. CDR3 length: 13 residues. The J segment lost 1 base and the V segment lost 8 bases, leaving 4 bases of the junction unmatched. Per germline, CDR1 LNHNV and CDR2 YYDKDF (reference sequence). The CDR3, as DNA: TGTGCCACCGCGAGGGGGCGGAACACTGAAGCTTTCTTT. Amino acid sequence: CATARGRNTEAFF.

The CDR3 spells CASNRDGSNEKLFF. DNA of the CDR3: TGTGCCAGCAACCGGGACGGGTCTAATGAAAAACTGTTTTTT. The gene calls are TRBV27 and TRBJ1-4; possibly TRBD1 for D (5 bases). The ends were cut back, 7 bases at V and 3 bases at J, with 12 bases in the middle. The CDR3 consists of 14 residues. Per germline, CDR1 MNHEY and CDR2 SMNVEV (reference sequence).